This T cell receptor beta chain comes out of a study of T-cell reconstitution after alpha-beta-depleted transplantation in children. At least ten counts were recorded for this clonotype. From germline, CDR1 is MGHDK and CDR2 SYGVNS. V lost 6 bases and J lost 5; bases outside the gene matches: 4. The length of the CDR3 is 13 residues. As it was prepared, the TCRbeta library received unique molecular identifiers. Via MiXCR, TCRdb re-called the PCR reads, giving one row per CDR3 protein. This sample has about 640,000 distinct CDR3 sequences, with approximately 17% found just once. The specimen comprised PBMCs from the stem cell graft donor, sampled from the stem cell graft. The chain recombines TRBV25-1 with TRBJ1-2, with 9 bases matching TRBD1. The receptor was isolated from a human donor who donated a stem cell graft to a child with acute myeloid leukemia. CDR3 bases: TGTGCCAGCAGGGAGGACAGGGGTTATGGCTACACCTTC. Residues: CASREDRGYGYTF.